A selection of T cell receptor beta chains follows, all from one sample in a study of shared clonotypes between healthy human individuals. The protocol was immunoSEQ multiplex PCR, while the TCRdb copy is restricted to in-frame clones and leaves out a portion. The sample consists of about 490,000 clones, about three quarters of them appearing once. Material: PBMCs. These receptors all come from a middle-aged woman in good health. Some clones in this sample may be carry-over from other donors' samples. CDR3s include the opening cysteine and the closing phenylalanine or tryptophan. D genes are given only for firm matches. Clone size appears in some rows only: once, few, many, or a class for an expanded clone.

>-|TRBV5-6|TRBJ2-2|-
TGTGCCAGCAGCTTTCAGGGTGCCGGGGAGCTGTTTTTT
CASSFQGAGELFF
>-|TRBV5-1|TRBJ2-7|-
TGCGCCAGCAGCTTGGAGGGACCGATACCAAACTACGAGCAGTACTTC
CASSLEGPIPNYEQYF
>-|TRBV2|TRBJ2-7|-
TGTGCCAGCCGAGGGATTACCTACGAGCAGTACTTC
CASRGITYEQYF
>-|TRBV6-1|TRBJ2-7|-
TGTGCCAGCCGTGACGCCCTTGGTATGGAAGGGGGTACCTACGAGCAGTACTTC
CASRDALGMEGGTYEQYF
>-|TRBV15|TRBJ1-1|once
TGTGCCACCAGCAGAGACCGCGACGGGAGGAACACTGAAGCTTTCTTT
CATSRDRDGRNTEAFF
>-|TRBV7-3|TRBJ1-1|-
TGTGCCAGCAAACCGGGGTCGGATTTCGGTGAAGCTTTCTTT
CASKPGSDFGEAFF
>-|TRBV9|TRBJ2-2|-
TGTGCCAGCAGCGCCCTTCGGACCGGGGAGCTGTTTTTT
CASSALRTGELFF
>TRBD2|TRBV5-4|TRBJ2-1|-
TGTGCCAGCAGCACACGGACTAGCGGACCTTACAATGAGCAGTTCTTC
CASSTRTSGPYNEQFF
>-|TRBV5-4|TRBJ2-5|-
TGTGCCAGCAGCTCGGGGGTTGGGGGACCACAAGAGACCCAGTACTTC
CASSSGVGGPQETQYF
>-|TRBV25-1|TRBJ2-3|-
TGTGCCAGCAGTGATACGCAGGGAGTAGATACGCAGTATTTT
CASSDTQGVDTQYF
>-|TRBV29-1|TRBJ2-1|-
TGCAGCGTTCCCCGTCAAGCAGGGCTCTACAATGAGCAGTTCTTC
CSVPRQAGLYNEQFF
>-|TRBV9|TRBJ2-7|-
TGTGCCAGCAGCCCTCGGGGCGGCCCGGAGGTCTACGAGCAGTACTTC
CASSPRGGPEVYEQYF
>TRBD1|TRBV27|TRBJ1-5|-
TGTGCCAGCAGTTTACAGGGGGCTGATCAGCCCCAGCATTTT
CASSLQGADQPQHF
>TRBD1|TRBV5-6|TRBJ1-5|-
TGTGCCAGCAGCTCAGGACAGGGTATTCAGCCCCAGCATTTT
CASSSGQGIQPQHF
>-|TRBV5-1|TRBJ1-2|-
TGCGCCAGCAGCTTGGCCCCAAAATTAGGTAAAGTTGGCTACACCTTC
CASSLAPKLGKVGYTF
>-|TRBV7-3|TRBJ1-3|-
TGTGCCAGCAGCTTAGCGGGGGCTGGAAACACCATATATTTT
CASSLAGAGNTIYF
>-|TRBV14|TRBJ2-4|-
TGTGCCAGCAGCCAAGGGGCGCACCTTCTAGCCAAAAACATTCAGTACTTC
CASSQGAHLLAKNIQYF
>TRBD2|TRBV28|TRBJ2-1|-
TGTGCCAGCCGAGAGGCGGGAGGCTCGGGGAATGAGCAGTTCTTC
CASREAGGSGNEQFF
>-|TRBV14|TRBJ2-7|-
TGTGCCAGCAGCCAGTTCAGGGGAAGTCGCTACGAGCAGTACTTC
CASSQFRGSRYEQYF
>-|TRBV4-2|TRBJ1-4|-
TGTGCCAGCAGCCAAGGTCAGGGAATTGAAAAACTGTTTTTT
CASSQGQGIEKLFF
>-|TRBV30|TRBJ2-1|-
TGTGCCGGCGTTGGCGCCAATGAGCAGTTCTTC
CAGVGANEQFF
>-|TRBV19|TRBJ2-2|-
TGTGCCAGTATAACAGACAACACCGGGGAGCTGTTTTTT
CASITDNTGELFF
>TRBD1|TRBV18|TRBJ1-5|-
TGTGCCAGCTCACAACTCCAGGGGGCGGATCAGCCCCAGCATTTT
CASSQLQGADQPQHF